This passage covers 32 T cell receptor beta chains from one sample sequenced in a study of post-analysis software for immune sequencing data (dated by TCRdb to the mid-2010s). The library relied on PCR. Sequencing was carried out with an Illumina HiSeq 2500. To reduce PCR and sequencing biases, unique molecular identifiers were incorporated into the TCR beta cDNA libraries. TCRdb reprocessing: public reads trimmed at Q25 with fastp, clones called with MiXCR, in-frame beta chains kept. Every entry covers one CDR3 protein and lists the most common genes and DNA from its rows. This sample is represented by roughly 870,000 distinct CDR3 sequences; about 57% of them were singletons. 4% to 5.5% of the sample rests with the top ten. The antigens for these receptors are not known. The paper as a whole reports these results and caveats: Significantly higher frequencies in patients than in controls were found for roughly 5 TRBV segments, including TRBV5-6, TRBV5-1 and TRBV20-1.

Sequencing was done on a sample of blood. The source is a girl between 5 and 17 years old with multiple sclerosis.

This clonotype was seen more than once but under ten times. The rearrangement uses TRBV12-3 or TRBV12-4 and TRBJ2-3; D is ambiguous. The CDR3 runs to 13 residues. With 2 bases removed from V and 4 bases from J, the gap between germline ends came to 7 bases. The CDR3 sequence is CASSLFQPDTQYF. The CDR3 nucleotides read TGTGCCAGCAGTTTATTTCAGCCAGATACGCAGTATTTT.

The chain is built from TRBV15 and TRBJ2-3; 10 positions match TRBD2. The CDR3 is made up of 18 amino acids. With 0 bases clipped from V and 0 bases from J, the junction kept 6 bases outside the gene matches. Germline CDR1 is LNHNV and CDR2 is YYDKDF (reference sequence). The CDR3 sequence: CATSREISGGSSTDTQYF. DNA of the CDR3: TGTGCCACCAGCAGAGAGATTAGCGGGGGGTCAAGCACAGATACGCAGTATTTT.

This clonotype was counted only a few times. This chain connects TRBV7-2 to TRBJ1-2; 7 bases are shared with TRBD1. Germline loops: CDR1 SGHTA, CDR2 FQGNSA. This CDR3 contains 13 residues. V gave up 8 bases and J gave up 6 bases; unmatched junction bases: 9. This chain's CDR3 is CASPPQGSDGYTF. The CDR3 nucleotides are TGTGCCAGCCCCCCACAGGGGTCGGATGGCTACACCTTC.

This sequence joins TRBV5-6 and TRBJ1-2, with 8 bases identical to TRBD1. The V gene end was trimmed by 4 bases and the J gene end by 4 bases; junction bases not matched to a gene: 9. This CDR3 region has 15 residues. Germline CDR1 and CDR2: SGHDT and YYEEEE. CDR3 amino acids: CASSLGRGQGYGYTF. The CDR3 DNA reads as TGTGCCAGCAGCCTGGGACGTGGACAGGGCTATGGCTACACCTTC.

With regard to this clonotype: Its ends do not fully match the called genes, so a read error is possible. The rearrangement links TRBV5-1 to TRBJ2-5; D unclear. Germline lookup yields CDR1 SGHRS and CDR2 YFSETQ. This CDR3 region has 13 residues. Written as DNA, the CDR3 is TGTGCCAGCAGCTTGGCGTCTCAAGAGACCCAGTACTTC. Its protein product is CASSLASQETQYF. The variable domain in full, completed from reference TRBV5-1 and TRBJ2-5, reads KAGVTQTPRYLIKTRGQQVTLSCSPISGHRSVSWYQQTPGQGLQFLFEYFSETQRNKGNFPGRFSGRQFSNSRSEMNVSTLELGDSALYLCASSLASQETQYFGPGTRLLVL.

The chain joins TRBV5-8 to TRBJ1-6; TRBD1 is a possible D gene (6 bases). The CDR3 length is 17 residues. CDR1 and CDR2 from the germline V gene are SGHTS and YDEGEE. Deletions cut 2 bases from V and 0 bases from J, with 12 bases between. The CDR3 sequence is CASSFDRTDSYNSPLHF. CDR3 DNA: TGTGCCAGCAGCTTTGACAGGACCGACTCCTATAATTCACCCCTCCACTTT. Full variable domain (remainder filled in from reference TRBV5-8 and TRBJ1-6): EAGVTQSPTHLIKTRGQQATLRCSPISGHTSVYWYQQALGLGLQFLLWYDEGEERNRGNFPPRFSGRQFPNYSSELNVNALELEDSALYLCASSFDRTDSYNSPLHFGNGTRLTVT.

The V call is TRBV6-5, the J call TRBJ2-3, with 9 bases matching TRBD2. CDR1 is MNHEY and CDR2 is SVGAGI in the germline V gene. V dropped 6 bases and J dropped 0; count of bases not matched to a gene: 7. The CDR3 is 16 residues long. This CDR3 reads CASSKRLAASTDTQYF. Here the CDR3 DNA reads TGTGCCAGCAGCAAAAGACTAGCGGCTAGCACAGATACGCAGTATTTT.

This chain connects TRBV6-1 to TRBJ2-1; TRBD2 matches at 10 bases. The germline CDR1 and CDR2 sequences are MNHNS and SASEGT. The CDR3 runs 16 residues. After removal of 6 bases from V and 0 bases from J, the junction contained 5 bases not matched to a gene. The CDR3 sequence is CASRVAGGSSYNEQFF. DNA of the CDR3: TGTGCCAGCAGGGTAGCGGGAGGAAGCTCCTACAATGAGCAGTTCTTC.

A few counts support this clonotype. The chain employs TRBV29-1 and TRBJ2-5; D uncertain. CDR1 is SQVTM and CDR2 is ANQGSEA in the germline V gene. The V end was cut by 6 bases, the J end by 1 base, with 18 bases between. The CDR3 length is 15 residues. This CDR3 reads CSVVRARSLQETQYF. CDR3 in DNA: TGCAGCGTCGTCCGGGCCCGGTCTCTCCAAGAGACCCAGTACTTC.

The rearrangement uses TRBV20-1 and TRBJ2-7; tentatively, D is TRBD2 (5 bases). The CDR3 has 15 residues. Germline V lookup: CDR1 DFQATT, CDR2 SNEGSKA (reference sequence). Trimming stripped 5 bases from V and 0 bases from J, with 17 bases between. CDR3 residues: CSALNTDSSSYEQYF. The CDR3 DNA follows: TGCAGTGCTCTCAATACGGACTCCTCCTCCTACGAGCAGTACTTC.

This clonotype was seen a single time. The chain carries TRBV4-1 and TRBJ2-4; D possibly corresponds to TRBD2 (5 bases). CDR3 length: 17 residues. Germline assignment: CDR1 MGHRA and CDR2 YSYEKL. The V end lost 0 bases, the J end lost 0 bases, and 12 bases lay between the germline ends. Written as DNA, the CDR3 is TGCGCCAGCAGCCAAGAGCCCCCGGGGTTAGCCAAAAACATTCAGTACTTC. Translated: CASSQEPPGLAKNIQYF.

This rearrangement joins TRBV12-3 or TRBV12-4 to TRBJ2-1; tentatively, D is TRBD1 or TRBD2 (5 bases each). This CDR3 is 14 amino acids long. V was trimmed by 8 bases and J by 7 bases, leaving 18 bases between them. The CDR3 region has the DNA TGTGCCAGCGGTGGGACGGCCGCAAGGAATGAGCAGTTCTTC. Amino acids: CASGGTAARNEQFF.

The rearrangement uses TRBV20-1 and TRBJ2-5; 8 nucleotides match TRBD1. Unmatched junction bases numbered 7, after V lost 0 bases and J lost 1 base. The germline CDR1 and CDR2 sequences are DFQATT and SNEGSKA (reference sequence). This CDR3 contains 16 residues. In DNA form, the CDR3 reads TGCAGTGCTAGAGATTACGGGACAGGCCCCCAAGAGACCCAGTACTTC. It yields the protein CSARDYGTGPQETQYF.

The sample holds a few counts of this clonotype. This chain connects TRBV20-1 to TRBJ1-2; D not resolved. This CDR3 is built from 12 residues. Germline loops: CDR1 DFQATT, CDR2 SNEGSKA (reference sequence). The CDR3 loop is CSGTDVGYGYTF. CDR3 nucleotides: TGCAGCGGTACGGATGTTGGCTATGGCTACACCTTC.

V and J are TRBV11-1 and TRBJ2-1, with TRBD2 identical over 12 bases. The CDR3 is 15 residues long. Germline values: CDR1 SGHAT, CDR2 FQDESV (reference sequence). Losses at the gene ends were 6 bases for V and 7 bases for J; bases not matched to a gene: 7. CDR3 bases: TGTGCCAGCAGTCGACTAGCGGGAGTTACGAATGAGCAGTTCTTC. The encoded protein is CASSRLAGVTNEQFF.

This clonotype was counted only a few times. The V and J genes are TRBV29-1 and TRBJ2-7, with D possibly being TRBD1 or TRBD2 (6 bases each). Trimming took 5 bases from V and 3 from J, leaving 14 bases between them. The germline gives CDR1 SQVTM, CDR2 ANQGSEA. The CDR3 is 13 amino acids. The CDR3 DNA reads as TGCAGCGTTAGGGGGGTAGTCTTCTACGAGCAGTACTTC. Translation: CSVRGVVFYEQYF.

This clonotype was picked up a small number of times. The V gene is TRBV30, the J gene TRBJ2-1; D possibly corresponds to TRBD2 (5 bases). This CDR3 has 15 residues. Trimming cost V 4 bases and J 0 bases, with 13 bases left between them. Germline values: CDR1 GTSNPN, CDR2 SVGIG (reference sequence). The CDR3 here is CAWMRAPSSYNEQFF. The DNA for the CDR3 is TGTGCCTGGATGCGGGCTCCCAGCTCCTACAATGAGCAGTTCTTC.

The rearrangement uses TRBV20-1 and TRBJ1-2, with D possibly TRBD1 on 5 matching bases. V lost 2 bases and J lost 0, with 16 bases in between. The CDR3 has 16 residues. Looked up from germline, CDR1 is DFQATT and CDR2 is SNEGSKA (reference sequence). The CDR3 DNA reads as TGCAGTGCTAGATCCCCGAACAGGTCTACTAACTATGGCTACACCTTC. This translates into CSARSPNRSTNYGYTF.

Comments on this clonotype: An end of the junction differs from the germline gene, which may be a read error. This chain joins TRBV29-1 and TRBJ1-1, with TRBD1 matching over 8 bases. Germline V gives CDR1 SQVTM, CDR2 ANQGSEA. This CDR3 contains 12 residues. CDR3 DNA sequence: TGCAGCGTACAGGGGGGGAACGCTGAAGCTTTCTTT. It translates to CSVQGGNAEAFF.

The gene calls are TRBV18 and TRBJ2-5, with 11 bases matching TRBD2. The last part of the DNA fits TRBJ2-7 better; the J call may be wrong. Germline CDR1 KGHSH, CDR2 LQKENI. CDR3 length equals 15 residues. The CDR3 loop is CASSPGLAEIYEQYF. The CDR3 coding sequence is TGTGCCAGCTCACCGGGACTAGCGGAGATTTACGAGCAGTACTTC.

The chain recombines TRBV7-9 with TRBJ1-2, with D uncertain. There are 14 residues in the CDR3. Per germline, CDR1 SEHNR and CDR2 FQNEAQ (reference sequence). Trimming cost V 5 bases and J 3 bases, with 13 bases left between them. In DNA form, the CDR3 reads TGTGCCAGCAGCCAAAGGTCCAGCGACTATGGCTACACCTTC. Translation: CASSQRSSDYGYTF.

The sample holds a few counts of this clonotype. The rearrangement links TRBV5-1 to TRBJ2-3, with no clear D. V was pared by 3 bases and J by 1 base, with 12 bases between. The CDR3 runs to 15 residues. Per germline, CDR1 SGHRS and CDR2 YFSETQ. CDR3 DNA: TGCGCCAGCAGCTCTGGGCAACCTGGCACAGATACGCAGTATTTT. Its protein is CASSSGQPGTDTQYF.

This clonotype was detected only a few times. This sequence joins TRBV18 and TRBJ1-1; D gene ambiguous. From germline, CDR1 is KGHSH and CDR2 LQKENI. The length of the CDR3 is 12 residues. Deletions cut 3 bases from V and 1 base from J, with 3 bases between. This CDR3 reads CASSPTNTEAFF. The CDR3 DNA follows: TGTGCCAGCTCACCGACGAACACTGAAGCTTTCTTT.

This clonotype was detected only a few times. In nucleotides, the CDR3 is TGCGCCAGCAGCTTGCGTGGGGGCTCTACCGAGCAGTACTTC. This codes for CASSLRGGSTEQYF. V usage is TRBV5-1 and J usage is TRBJ2-7, with a possible D match to TRBD1 (6 bases). CDR1 is SGHRS and CDR2 is YFSETQ in the germline V gene. The CDR3 runs 14 residues. The ends were cut back, 1 base at V and 6 bases at J, with 14 bases in the middle. Full variable domain (rest looked up from reference TRBV5-1 and TRBJ2-7): KAGVTQTPRYLIKTRGQQVTLSCSPISGHRSVSWYQQTPGQGLQFLFEYFSETQRNKGNFPGRFSGRQFSNSRSEMNVSTLELGDSALYLCASSLRGGSTEQYFGPGTRLTVT.

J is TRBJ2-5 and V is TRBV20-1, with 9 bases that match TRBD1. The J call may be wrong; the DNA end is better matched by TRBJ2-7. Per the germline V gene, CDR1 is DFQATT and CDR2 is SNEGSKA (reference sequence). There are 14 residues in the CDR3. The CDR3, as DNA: TGCAGTGCGGTGGGACAGGGACTAACCTACGAGCAGTACTTC. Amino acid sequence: CSAVGQGLTYEQYF.

CDR3 amino acids: CASSWDGQFEQYF. The CDR3 nucleotides are TGTGCCAGCAGTTGGGACGGACAGTTTGAGCAGTACTTC. J is TRBJ2-1 and V is TRBV27; perhaps TRBD1 as D (6 bases). The J call is uncertain, as TRBJ2-7 better fits the DNA end. This CDR3 spans 13 amino acids. Germline CDR1 MNHEY, CDR2 SMNVEV (reference sequence).

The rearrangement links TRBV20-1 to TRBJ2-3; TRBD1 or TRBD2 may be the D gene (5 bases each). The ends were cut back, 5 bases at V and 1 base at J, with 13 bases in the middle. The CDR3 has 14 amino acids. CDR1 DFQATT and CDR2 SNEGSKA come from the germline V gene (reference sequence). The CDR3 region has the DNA TGCAGTGCTCCCGACGGGGACCGCACAGATACGCAGTATTTT. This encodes CSAPDGDRTDTQYF.

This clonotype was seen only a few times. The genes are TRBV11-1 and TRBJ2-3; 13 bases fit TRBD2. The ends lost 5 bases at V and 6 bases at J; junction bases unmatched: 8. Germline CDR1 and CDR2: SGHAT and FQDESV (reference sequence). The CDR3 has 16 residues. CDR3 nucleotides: TGTGCCAGCAGCCCGGGACTAGCGGGAAGGAGGGATACGCAGTATTTT. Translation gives CASSPGLAGRRDTQYF.

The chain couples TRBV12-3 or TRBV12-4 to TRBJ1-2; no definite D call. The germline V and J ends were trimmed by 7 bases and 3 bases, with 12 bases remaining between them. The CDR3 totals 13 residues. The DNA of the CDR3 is TGTGCCAGCACGCGGACTCTCGACTATGGCTACACCTTC. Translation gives CASTRTLDYGYTF.

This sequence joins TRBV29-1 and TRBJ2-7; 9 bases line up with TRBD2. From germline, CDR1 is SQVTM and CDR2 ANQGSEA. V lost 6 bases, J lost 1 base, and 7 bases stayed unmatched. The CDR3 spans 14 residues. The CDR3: CSVRRTSDSYEQYF. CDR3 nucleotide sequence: TGCAGCGTGCGCCGGACTAGCGATTCCTACGAGCAGTACTTC.

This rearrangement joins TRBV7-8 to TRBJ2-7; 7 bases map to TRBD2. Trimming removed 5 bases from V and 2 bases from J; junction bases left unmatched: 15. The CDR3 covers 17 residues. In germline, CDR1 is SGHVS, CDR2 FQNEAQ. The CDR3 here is CASSRTRSGTTPYEQYF. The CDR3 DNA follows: TGTGCCAGCAGCCGGACCCGTTCTGGGACTACTCCCTACGAGCAGTACTTC.

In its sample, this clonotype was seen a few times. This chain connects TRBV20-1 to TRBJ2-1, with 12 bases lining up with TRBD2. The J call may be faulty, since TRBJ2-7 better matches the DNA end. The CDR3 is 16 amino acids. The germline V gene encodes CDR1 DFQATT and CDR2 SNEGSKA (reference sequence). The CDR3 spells CSARDPLAGGPYEQYF. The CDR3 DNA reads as TGCAGTGCTAGAGACCCCCTAGCGGGAGGGCCGTACGAGCAGTACTTC.